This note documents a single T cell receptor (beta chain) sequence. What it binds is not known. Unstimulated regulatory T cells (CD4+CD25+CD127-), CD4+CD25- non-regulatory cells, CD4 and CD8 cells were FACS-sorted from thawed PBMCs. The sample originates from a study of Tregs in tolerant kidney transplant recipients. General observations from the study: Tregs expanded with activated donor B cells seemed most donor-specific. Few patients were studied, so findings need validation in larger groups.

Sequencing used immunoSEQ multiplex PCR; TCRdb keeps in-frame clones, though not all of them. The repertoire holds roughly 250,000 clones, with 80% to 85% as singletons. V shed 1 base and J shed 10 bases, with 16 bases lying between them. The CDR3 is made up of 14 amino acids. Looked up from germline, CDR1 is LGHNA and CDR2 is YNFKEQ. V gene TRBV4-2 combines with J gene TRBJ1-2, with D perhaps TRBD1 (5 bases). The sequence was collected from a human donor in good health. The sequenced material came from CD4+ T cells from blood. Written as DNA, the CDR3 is TGTGCCAGCAGCCAAGGCGGGGGGTTTGATGACTACACCTTC. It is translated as CASSQGGGFDDYTF.